These 11 T cell receptor beta chains share one sample of origin, sequenced in a study of CD8 T cells in Susac syndrome. Reverse transcription used roughly 0.45 to 1 ug RNA and random hexamers. TCRdb re-called the immunoSEQ multiplex PCR reads through MiXCR, storing one row per CDR3 protein. The table lists 350,000 to 550,000 distinct CDR3 sequences, more than 80% of them singletons. The sample was CD8+ T cells from PBMCs. The receptors stem from a human donor with multiple sclerosis.

The chain is built from TRBV28 and TRBJ2-7; 9 bases are shared with TRBD1. CDR3 length equals 14 residues. Germline-derived CDR1 and CDR2 are MDHEN and SYDVKM. V dropped 4 bases and J dropped 5; count of bases not matched to a gene: 6. The CDR3 is CASSSPGTGNEQYF. As DNA, the CDR3 is TGTGCCAGCAGTTCTCCCGGGACAGGGAACGAGCAGTACTTC.

The V call is TRBV20-1, the J call TRBJ2-2; D perhaps matches TRBD1 (5 bases). The length of the CDR3 is 16 residues. Trimming cost V 0 bases and J 0 bases, with 11 bases left between them. Per germline, CDR1 DFQATT and CDR2 SNEGSKA (reference sequence). CDR3 loop: CSARDLQGANTGELFF. DNA for the CDR3: TGCAGTGCTAGAGATCTCCAGGGCGCGAACACCGGGGAGCTGTTTTTT.

This chain connects TRBV6-1 to TRBJ2-1, with no clear D. Germline V gene data show CDR1 as MNHNS and CDR2 as SASEGT. The V end lost 6 bases, the J end lost 0 bases, and 12 bases lay between the germline ends. This CDR3 is built from 15 residues. CDR3 DNA: TGTGCCAGCAGCAGACTGGCTAGCTCCTACAATGAGCAGTTCTTC. Translated: CASSRLASSYNEQFF.

In its sample, this clonotype was seen once. The CDR3 sequence: CAISEDSSGNTIYF. DNA of the CDR3: TGTGCCATCAGTGAGGACAGCTCTGGAAACACCATATATTTT. J is TRBJ1-3 and V is TRBV10-3, with D maybe TRBD1 (5 bases). Germline V gene data show CDR1 as ENHRY and CDR2 as SYGVKD. This CDR3 has 14 amino acids. V shed 2 bases and J shed 0 bases, with 5 bases lying between them.

This clonotype appeared once. The chain combines TRBV27 with TRBJ2-1, with 7 bases lining up with TRBD1. The J segment lost 6 bases and the V segment lost 3 bases, leaving 8 bases of the junction unmatched. The CDR3 is 15 residues long. Per the germline V gene, CDR1 is MNHEY and CDR2 is SMNVEV (reference sequence). The CDR3 DNA reads TGTGCCAGCAGTTTGGGTGAGGACAGGCCCAATGAGCAGTTCTTC. Translating it yields CASSLGEDRPNEQFF.

The chain has TRBV6-1 and TRBJ1-5; D might be TRBD1 (6 bases). From germline, CDR1 is MNHNS and CDR2 SASEGT. Trimming stripped 1 base from V and 4 bases from J, with 14 bases between. The CDR3 is 16 residues long. CDR3 coding DNA: TGTGCCAGCAGTGAAGAGGAGGGTAGGGGGAATCAGCCCCAGCATTTT. This encodes CASSEEEGRGNQPQHF.

This clonotype was seen only once. The chain links TRBV7-9 to TRBJ2-6; no definite D call. Trimming shortened V by 4 bases and J by 4 bases, and 11 bases separated the two germline ends. CDR1 and CDR2 (germline): SEHNR, FQNEAQ (reference sequence). The CDR3 has 15 residues. The DNA of the CDR3 is TGTGCCAGCAGCTCCCCAGTTGGCGGGGCCAACGTCCTGACTTTC. It specifies CASSSPVGGANVLTF. Full variable domain (outside the CDR3, taken from reference TRBV7-9 and TRBJ2-6): DTGVSQNPRHKITKRGQNVTFRCDPISEHNRLYWYRQTLGQGPEFLTYFQNEAQLEKSRLLSDRFSAERPKGSFSTLEIQRTEQGDSAMYLCASSSPVGGANVLTFGAGSRLTVL.

The chain has TRBV5-6 and TRBJ2-3, with 7 bases lining up with TRBD2. The germline CDR1 and CDR2 sequences are SGHDT and YYEEEE. The CDR3 covers 13 residues. With V trimmed by 4 bases and J by 6 bases, 5 bases remained unmatched. The CDR3 loop is CASSSTSDDTQYF. CDR3 nucleotide sequence: TGTGCCAGCAGCAGTACTAGCGACGATACGCAGTATTTT.

The rearrangement uses TRBV5-4 and TRBJ2-3; D remains unclear. Germline CDR1 and CDR2: SGHNT and YYREEE (reference sequence). This CDR3 is 16 amino acids long. V was trimmed by 3 bases and J by 0 bases, leaving 14 bases between them. The CDR3 here is CASSSAVQPSTDTQYF. Written as DNA, the CDR3 is TGTGCCAGCAGCTCGGCAGTCCAACCTAGCACAGATACGCAGTATTTT.

This chain connects TRBV27 to TRBJ2-3, with TRBD1 as a possible D gene (5 bases). Germline V gene data show CDR1 as MNHEY and CDR2 as SMNVEV (reference sequence). V was trimmed by 3 bases and J by 8 bases, leaving 9 bases between them. CDR3 size: 12 residues. CDR3 residues: CASSFQGGTQYF. Written as DNA, the CDR3 is TGTGCCAGCAGTTTCCAGGGTGGTACGCAGTATTTT.

The rearrangement links TRBV11-2 to TRBJ1-3; D uncertain. The CDR3 consists of 14 residues. Deletions cut 4 bases from V and 0 bases from J, with 7 bases between. Per germline, CDR1 SGHAT and CDR2 FQNNGV. The CDR3: CASSSENSGNTIYF. The CDR3 nucleotides are TGTGCCAGCAGCTCGGAGAACTCTGGAAACACCATATATTTT.